This TCR beta chain was identified during a study of blood T cell repertoires in COVID-19 (dated by TCRdb to the early 2020s). Turning to the overall study: Collaborator samples came from the United States, Italy and Spain and covered acute and convalescent phases of COVID-19. Samples were obtained from the ongoing ImmuneRACE study (first 160 participants) and from over a thousand subjects provided by 6 global collaborators. A freely available public database, intended as a resource for researchers studying the immune response to SARS-CoV-2, is where the repertoires were released. A de-identified subject ID, COVID-19 status, age in years and sex were almost always included in the sample metadata. Deeply sampled blood TCRbeta repertoires from subjects exposed to, actively infected with, or recovered from COVID-19 were included in the dataset. The material from the prospective study consisted of cDNA or gDNA derived from T cells, B-cell-depleted T cells, or PBMCs. Where available, HLA class I and class II types were taken from metadata supplied by the sample provider and were not determined by assay-based typing. What the study reported, not specific to this receptor: Clinical and demographic metadata were provided uncurated, with the amount varying by source and participant.

TCRbeta CDR3 regions were amplified from genomic DNA by means of the immunoSEQ Assay, a bias-controlled multiplex PCR. Per the original workflow: Within the assay, amplification of reference gene primers was used to estimate how many nucleated cells each sample contained. To quantify the absolute abundance of each unique TCRbeta CDR3 rearrangement, sequence reads were collapsed and filtered. For each sample, productive Simpson clonality was calculated as the square root of Simpson's diversity index across productive rearrangements. Drawn from immuneACCESS, this table holds only the in-frame rearrangements with V and J called that TCRdb kept. Clones are partly lost; checked studies trace under half to an unresolved V gene and leave the rest unexplained. That table is the source of V, J and clone size, and D and trimming were worked out from the DNA. This sample comprises roughly 220,000 clones, roughly 90% of them detected only once. The ten largest account for under 4% of the sample.

In the prospective study, participants were roughly 18 to 100 years old, resided in under 30 geographic areas of the United States, and were enrolled through a virtual design. To assign participants to cohorts, the prospective study relied on clinical history that participants themselves reported in a screening survey and a study questionnaire. Each participant in the prospective study had whole blood, serum and a nasopharyngeal or oropharyngeal swab collected by mobile phlebotomists. Prospective study participants could optionally give additional blood draws and questionnaires over an approximately 2-month period. Blood samples from the prospective study were shipped frozen or at room temperature prior to DNA extraction. Comments on this clone: What this receptor recognizes is not known. No quality values exist for individual bases; no much larger clone is one base distant.

Sequencing used PBMCs or T cells enriched from blood (not recorded which). This TCR derives from a woman in her 40s with acute COVID-19.

The DNA sequence follows: TGTGCCAGCAGCTCGGGGGACAGCTATGGCTACACCTTC. Translated, it gives CASSSGDSYGYTF. This chain is built from TRBV5-4 and TRBJ1-2; TRBD1 agrees with 7 junctional bases. The germline V gene encodes CDR1 SGHNT and CDR2 YYREEE (reference sequence). The germline V and J ends show losses of 3 bases and 4 bases respectively, and no gene match explains 3 bases of the junction. Spanning cysteine to phenylalanine, the CDR3 consists of 13 amino acids. Here the CDR3 DNA is all that survives: 39 bases in frame from base 1.